Below, one T cell receptor beta chain is given with its context. Authors' data handling: Researchers report that nucleated cell counts were estimated from reference gene primer amplification. Repertoires were generated with immunoSEQ multiplex PCR, while TCRdb's copy carries only in-frame clones and drops some. The DNA was the basis for D and trimming; V, J and clone size are from that table. The data contain 70,000 or so clones, around nine tenths of them seen just once; the ten biggest clones take up about 1.4%. These data originate in a study of blood T cell repertoires in COVID-19. The overall study: The study drew acute and convalescent COVID-19 samples from the United States, Italy and Spain. PBMCs, B-cell-depleted T cells, or T cells were the source of the cDNA or gDNA that made up the material.

Germline CDR1 is KGHDR and CDR2 is SFDVKD. This CDR3 region has 20 residues. Unmatched junction bases numbered 16, after V lost 2 bases and J lost 3 bases. The J gene is TRBJ2-1, the V gene TRBV24-1; TRBD2 matches 9 bases. The sequencing sample was made of peripheral blood. This receptor was identified in a human donor in a cohort sampled during active COVID-19. CDR3 nucleotide sequence: TGTGCCACCAGTGATTCCCGGGGGAGGAATAGCGGGAGATTCTACAATGAGCAGTTCTTC. This codes for CATSDSRGRNSGRFYNEQFF.